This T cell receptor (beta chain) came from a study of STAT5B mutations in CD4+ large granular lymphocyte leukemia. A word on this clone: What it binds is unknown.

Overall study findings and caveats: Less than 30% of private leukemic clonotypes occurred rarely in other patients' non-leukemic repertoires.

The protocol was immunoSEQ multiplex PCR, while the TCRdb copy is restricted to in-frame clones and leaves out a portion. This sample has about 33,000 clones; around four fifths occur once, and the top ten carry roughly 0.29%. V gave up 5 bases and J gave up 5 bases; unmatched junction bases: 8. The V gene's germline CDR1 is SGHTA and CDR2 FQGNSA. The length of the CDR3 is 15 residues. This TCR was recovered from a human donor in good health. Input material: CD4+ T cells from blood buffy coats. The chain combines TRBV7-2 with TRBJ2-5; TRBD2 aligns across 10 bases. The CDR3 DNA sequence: TGTGCCAGCAGCACGCGAGGGACTAGCGTCGAGACCCAGTACTTC. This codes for CASSTRGTSVETQYF.